The TCR beta chain under discussion was sequenced for a study of control samples from healthy donors and cancer patients. CDR3 size: 16 residues. V was cut by 4 bases and J by 5 bases, with 19 bases left in between. CDR1 and CDR2 (germline): SGHRS, YFSETQ. Sequencing used immunoSEQ multiplex PCR; TCRdb keeps in-frame clones, though not all of them. The repertoire holds about 43,000 clones, with about 94% as singletons. The chain recombines TRBV5-1 with TRBJ2-1, with D tentatively TRBD2 (6 bases). The sequenced sample consisted of blood. The sequence derives from a man between 60 and 75 years old in good health. The CDR3 coding sequence is TGCGCCAGCAGCATCGGGACTGGTTGGGGGGACAATGAGCAGTTCTTC. Amino acid sequence: CASSIGTGWGDNEQFF.